This is a list of T cell receptor beta chains from one sample in a study of blood T cell repertoires in COVID-19. Sequencing was performed with immunoSEQ multiplex PCR; in TCRdb, only in-frame clones are kept and a portion is missing. The sample includes 150,000 to 200,000 clones, less than 85% of them seen just once. The material sequenced was peripheral blood. The receptors come from a human donor with acute or convalescent COVID-19. The donor label of this sample is uncertain. The CDR3 runs from the conserved cysteine through the conserved F or W. Each record gives: clone size, D gene, V gene, J gene, CDR3 DNA, CDR3 protein. D genes are given only for firm matches. Expanded clones get a size class; other rows say once, few or many, or leave the size out.

>-|-|TRBV5-4|TRBJ1-2
TGTGCCAGCAGCTTATTCCACGGGAGTGGCTACACCTTC
CASSLFHGSGYTF
>-|TRBD2|TRBV5-4|TRBJ2-3
TGTGCCAGCAGCCCGGGACTAGCGGGGGATACGCAGTATTTT
CASSPGLAGDTQYF
>-|-|TRBV2|TRBJ2-4
TGTGCCAACAGGGTACCCCCAGGGTCGGGAGCCAAAAACATTCAGTACTTC
CANRVPPGSGAKNIQYF
>-|TRBD1|TRBV7-2|TRBJ2-3
TGTGCCAGCAGTTATTCCGGGACAGCAAACACAGATACGCAGTATTTT
CASSYSGTANTDTQYF
>-|-|TRBV6-5|TRBJ2-5
TGTGCCAGCAGCCAGGACTACGGTGAGACCCAGTACTTC
CASSQDYGETQYF
>few|-|TRBV6-5|TRBJ1-1
TGTGCCAGCCAGGAAACCATGAACACTGAAGCTTTCTTT
CASQETMNTEAFF
>-|-|TRBV5-6|TRBJ1-2
TGTGCCAGCAGCCCCCGGACAGCTAACTATGGCTACACCTTC
CASSPRTANYGYTF
>-|TRBD1|TRBV9|TRBJ2-1
TGTGCCAGCAGCACCCAGCCAGGGGGCTCCTACAATGAGCAGTTCTTC
CASSTQPGGSYNEQFF
>-|TRBD1|TRBV29-1|TRBJ1-2
TGCAGCCTTGGGGGGGACAGGGTCCGGAATCCAACTTATGGCTACACCTTC
CSLGGDRVRNPTYGYTF
>once|TRBD1|TRBV27|TRBJ1-1
TGTGCCAGCAGTTTCCTCCGGGACAGGTGGGGGGGTACTGAAGCTTTCTTT
CASSFLRDRWGGTEAFF
>-|TRBD1|TRBV18|TRBJ1-2
TGTGCCAGCTCACCTGACAGGGTGACCTATGGCTACACCTTC
CASSPDRVTYGYTF
>-|-|TRBV5-5|TRBJ1-5
TGTGCCAGCAGCTTGGCCGGGGGGCTCGGTCAGCCCCAGCATTTT
CASSLAGGLGQPQHF
>-|-|TRBV30|TRBJ1-2
TGTGCCTGGACGGGGGAGGCTAACTATGGCTACACCTTC
CAWTGEANYGYTF
>-|-|TRBV28|TRBJ1-1
TGTGCCAGCAGTGACGTAAGGGGCACTGAAGCTTTCTTT
CASSDVRGTEAFF
>-|TRBD1|TRBV4-2|TRBJ1-1
TGTGCCAGCAGCCGGGCCCCCGGGACAGGGGGAACTGAAGCTTTCTTT
CASSRAPGTGGTEAFF
>-|TRBD1|TRBV5-1|TRBJ1-1
TGCGCCAGCAGCCCGGGACAGGGAGGCACTGAAGCTTTCTTT
CASSPGQGGTEAFF
>many|-|TRBV21-1|TRBJ1-1
TGTGCCAGCAGCACTAGACAGGGAGGAATGAACACTGAAGCTTTCTTT
CASSTRQGGMNTEAFF
>-|-|TRBV9|TRBJ1-6
TGTGCCAGCAGCGTTACGGACATCTATAATTCACCCCTCCACTTT
CASSVTDIYNSPLHF
>few|TRBD1|TRBV10-3|TRBJ1-2
TGTGCCATCAGTGAGCAACAGGGGGCGCAGGGCTACACCTTC
CAISEQQGAQGYTF
>-|TRBD2|TRBV7-9|TRBJ2-3
TGTGCCAGCAGCTGGACTAGCGGGGGTTTGAGGGATACGCAGTATTTT
CASSWTSGGLRDTQYF
>-|-|TRBV10-2|TRBJ1-2
TGCGCCAGCAGTGAAACAGGGAGATATGGCTACACCTTC
CASSETGRYGYTF
>-|-|TRBV27|TRBJ2-5
TGTGCCAGCAGTTTATTCTACCGAGGGGGGGGAATAGAGACCCAGTACTTC
CASSLFYRGGGIETQYF
>-|TRBD1|TRBV7-2|TRBJ1-3
TGTGCCAGCAGACAGGACAGGGCAGCGAACTCTGGAAACACCATATATTTT
CASRQDRAANSGNTIYF
>-|TRBD1|TRBV7-8|TRBJ1-4
TGTGCCAGCAGCTTAGTGAGGGGGGGGACAGGGAATGAAAAACTGTTTTTT
CASSLVRGGTGNEKLFF
>-|-|TRBV18|TRBJ1-6
TGTGCCAGCACGGGAGGGGTCGGTTCACCCCTCCACTTT
CASTGGVGSPLHF
>-|TRBD1|TRBV27|TRBJ1-2
TGTGCCAGCAGTTTTTCGGACAGGGGGTACGGCTACACCTTC
CASSFSDRGYGYTF
>-|-|TRBV6-6|TRBJ1-2
TGTGCCAGCAGTTACGGAGGGGCAGAACCCTATGGCTACACCTTC
CASSYGGAEPYGYTF
>few|-|TRBV18|TRBJ1-4
TGTGCCAGCACCCCGGGAGCAACTAATGAAAAACTGTTTTTT
CASTPGATNEKLFF